This TCR beta chain appears in the sequencing data of a study of T cell changes during pregnancy in multiple sclerosis. In germline, CDR1 is LNHNV, CDR2 YYDKDF (reference sequence). V was pared by 2 bases and J by 5 bases, with 9 bases of the junction left unmatched. This CDR3 is built from 15 residues. Clones were read by immunoSEQ multiplex PCR, and TCRdb kept only the in-frame ones, dropping some. The repertoire includes about 89,000 clones, 94% of them detected once, and less than 2% sits in the top ten. This sample comprised peripheral blood, obtained after pregnancy. The sequence was collected from a female donor in good health, enrolled as a control in a pregnancy study. The chain recombines TRBV15 with TRBJ2-7; 7 bases align to TRBD1. CDR3 in DNA: TGTGCCACCAGCAGAACTAACAGGGGTTATAACGAGCAGTACTTC. Translating gives CATSRTNRGYNEQYF.